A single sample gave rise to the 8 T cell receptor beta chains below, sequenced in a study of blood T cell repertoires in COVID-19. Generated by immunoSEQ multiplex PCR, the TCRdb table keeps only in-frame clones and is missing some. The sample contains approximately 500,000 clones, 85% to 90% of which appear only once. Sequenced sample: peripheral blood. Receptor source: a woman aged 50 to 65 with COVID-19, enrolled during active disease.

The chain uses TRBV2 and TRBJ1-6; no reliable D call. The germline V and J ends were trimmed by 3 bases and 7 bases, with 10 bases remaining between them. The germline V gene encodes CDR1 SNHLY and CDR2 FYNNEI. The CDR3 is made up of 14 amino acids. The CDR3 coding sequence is TGTGCCAGCAGTGAGGAAGGCGGGAATTCACCCCTCCACTTT. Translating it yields CASSEEGGNSPLHF. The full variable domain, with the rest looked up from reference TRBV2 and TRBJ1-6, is EPEVTQTPSHQVTQMGQEVILRCVPISNHLYFYWYRQILGQKVEFLVSFYNNEISEKSEIFDDQFSVERPDGSNFTLKIRSTKLEDSAMYFCASSEEGGNSPLHFGNGTRLTVT.

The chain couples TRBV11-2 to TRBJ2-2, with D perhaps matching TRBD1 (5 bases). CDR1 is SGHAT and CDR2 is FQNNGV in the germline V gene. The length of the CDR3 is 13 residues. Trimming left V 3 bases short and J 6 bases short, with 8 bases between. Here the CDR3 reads CASSFTGSGELFF. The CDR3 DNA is TGTGCCAGCAGCTTCACAGGATCCGGGGAGCTGTTTTTT.

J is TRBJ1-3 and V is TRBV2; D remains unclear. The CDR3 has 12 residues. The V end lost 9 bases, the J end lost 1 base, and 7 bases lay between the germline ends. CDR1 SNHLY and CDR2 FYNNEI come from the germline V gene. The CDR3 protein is CARTESGNTIYF. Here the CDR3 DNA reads TGTGCCAGAACCGAGTCTGGAAACACCATATATTTT.

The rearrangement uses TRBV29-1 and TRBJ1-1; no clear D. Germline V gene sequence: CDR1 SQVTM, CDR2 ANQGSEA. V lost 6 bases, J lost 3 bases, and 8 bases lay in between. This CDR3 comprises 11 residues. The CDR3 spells CSVIRYTEAFF. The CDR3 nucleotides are TGCAGCGTCATCAGATACACTGAAGCTTTCTTT.

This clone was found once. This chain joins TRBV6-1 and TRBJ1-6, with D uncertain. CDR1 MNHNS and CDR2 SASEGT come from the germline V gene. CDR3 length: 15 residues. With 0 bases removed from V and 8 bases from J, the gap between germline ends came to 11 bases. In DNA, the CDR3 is TGTGCCAGCAGTGAAGCGGGCCAATCGGATTCACCCCTCCACTTT. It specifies CASSEAGQSDSPLHF.

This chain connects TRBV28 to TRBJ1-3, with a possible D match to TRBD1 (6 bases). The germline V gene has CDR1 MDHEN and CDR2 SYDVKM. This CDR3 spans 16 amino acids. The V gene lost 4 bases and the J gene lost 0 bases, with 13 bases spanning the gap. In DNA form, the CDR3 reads TGTGCCAGCAGTTCGCCGGGACACAACTCTGGAAACACCATATATTTT. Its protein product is CASSSPGHNSGNTIYF. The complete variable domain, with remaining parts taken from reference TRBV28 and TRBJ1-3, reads DVKVTQSSRYLVKRTGEKVFLECVQDMDHENMFWYRQDPGLGLRLIYFSYDVKMKEKGDIPEGYSVSREKKERFSLILESASTNQTSMYLCASSSPGHNSGNTIYFGEGSWLTVV.

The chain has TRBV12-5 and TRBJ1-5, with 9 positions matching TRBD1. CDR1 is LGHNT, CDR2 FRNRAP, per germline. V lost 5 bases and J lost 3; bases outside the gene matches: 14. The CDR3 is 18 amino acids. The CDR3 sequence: CASGQTQDGTGTNQPQHF. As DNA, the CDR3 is TGTGCTAGTGGTCAGACCCAAGACGGGACAGGGACCAATCAGCCCCAGCATTTT.

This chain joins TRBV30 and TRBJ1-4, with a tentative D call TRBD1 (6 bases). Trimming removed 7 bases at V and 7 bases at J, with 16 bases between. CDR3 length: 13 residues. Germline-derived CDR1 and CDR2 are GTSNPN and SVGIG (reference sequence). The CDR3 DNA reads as TGTGCCTCGGCACAGGGTAGGGGTGAAAAACTGTTTTTT. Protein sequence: CASAQGRGEKLFF.